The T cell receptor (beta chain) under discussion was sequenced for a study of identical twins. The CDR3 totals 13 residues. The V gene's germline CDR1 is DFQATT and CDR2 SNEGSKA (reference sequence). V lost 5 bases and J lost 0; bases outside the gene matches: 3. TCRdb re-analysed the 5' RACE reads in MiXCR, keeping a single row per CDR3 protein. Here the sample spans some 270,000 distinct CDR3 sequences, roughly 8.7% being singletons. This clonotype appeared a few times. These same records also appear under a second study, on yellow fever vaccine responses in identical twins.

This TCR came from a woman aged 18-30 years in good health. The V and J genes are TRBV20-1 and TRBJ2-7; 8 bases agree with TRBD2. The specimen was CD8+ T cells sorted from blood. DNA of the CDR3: TGCAGTGCTGTACTAGCGGACTCCTACGAGCAGTACTTC. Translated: CSAVLADSYEQYF.